Below, 8 T cell receptor beta chains from the same sample are listed, as sequenced in a study of T cells after yellow fever vaccination. TCRdb reanalysed the 5' RACE reads using MiXCR and keeps one entry per CDR3 protein. The sample carries some 500,000 distinct CDR3 sequences, about 14% recorded once. Sequenced here: PBMCs, sampled on the day of the yellow fever booster vaccination. These receptors were collected from a man in his thirties or forties who received the YFV17D yellow fever vaccine.

The V and J genes are TRBV2 and TRBJ1-1; D is ambiguous. The germline V gene encodes CDR1 SNHLY and CDR2 FYNNEI. Trimming removed 4 bases at V and 4 bases at J, with 10 bases between. The CDR3 has 13 amino acids. The CDR3 coding sequence is TGTGCCAGCAGTGTAGGGTTTTCCACTGAAGCTTTCTTT. Its translation is CASSVGFSTEAFF.

The V call is TRBV6-5, the J call TRBJ2-2; D is uncertain. This CDR3 spans 18 amino acids. V was cut by 0 bases and J by 0 bases, with 14 bases left in between. Per germline, CDR1 MNHEY and CDR2 SVGAGI. The CDR3 DNA is TGTGCCAGCAGTTACTCAACCTCCCTAGGGTCGAACACCGGGGAGCTGTTTTTT. Amino acids: CASSYSTSLGSNTGELFF.

This clonotype occurred a few times. The chain carries TRBV5-1 and TRBJ1-1; no definite D call. The V gene lost 0 bases and the J gene lost 2 bases, with 8 bases spanning the gap. Germline V lookup: CDR1 SGHRS, CDR2 YFSETQ. The length of the CDR3 is 14 residues. The CDR3 sequence is CASSLAYLNTEAFF. The CDR3 nucleotides read TGCGCCAGCAGCTTGGCTTACTTAAACACTGAAGCTTTCTTT.

This clonotype was observed a few times. The chain employs TRBV9 and TRBJ2-7; the D call may be TRBD1 or TRBD2 (5 bases each). The germline CDR1 and CDR2 sequences are SGDLS and YYNGEE. The CDR3 loop spans 12 amino acids. V lost 4 bases, J lost 8 bases, and 13 bases lay in between. Here the CDR3 reads CASSLTSGQQYF. As DNA, the CDR3 is TGTGCCAGCAGCCTTACTTCGGGACAGCAGTACTTC.

This clonotype was counted ten times or more. The V gene is TRBV20-1, the J gene TRBJ2-2; 7 nucleotides match TRBD2. Germline lookup yields CDR1 DFQATT and CDR2 SNEGSKA (reference sequence). The CDR3 loop spans 15 amino acids. V dropped 0 bases and J dropped 6; count of bases not matched to a gene: 7. In nucleotides, the CDR3 is TGCAGTGCTAGAGAGGGCGGGAGCAGGGCCGGGGAGCTGTTTTTT. Protein: CSAREGGSRAGELFF.

This clonotype was counted a few times. This sequence joins TRBV2 and TRBJ2-7; 8 bases line up with TRBD1. V shed 2 bases, J shed 4 bases, and the junction held 10 bases outside the gene matches. The CDR3 spans 16 residues. Germline V gene data show CDR1 as SNHLY and CDR2 as FYNNEI. The CDR3 sequence is CASSESSGTGRYEQYF. The CDR3 nucleotides read TGTGCCAGCAGTGAATCCTCCGGGACAGGTCGGTACGAGCAGTACTTC.

J is TRBJ2-2 and V is TRBV5-4; D gene ambiguous. Germline loops: CDR1 SGHNT, CDR2 YYREEE (reference sequence). The CDR3 totals 14 residues. The ends were cut back, 6 bases at V and 6 bases at J, with 15 bases in the middle. Here the CDR3 DNA reads TGTGCCAGCAAACAGAGAGCTGTGGCCGGGGAGCTGTTTTTT. Amino acids: CASKQRAVAGELFF.

The rearrangement links TRBV28 to TRBJ2-7; 10 positions match TRBD1. The V segment lost 8 bases and the J segment 5 bases; nucleotides outside the gene matches: 12. The CDR3 spans 15 residues. Germline loops: CDR1 MDHEN, CDR2 SYDVKM. In DNA form, the CDR3 reads TGTGCCAGCGAGACGGGACAGGGGAATGTTAACGAGCAGTACTTC. The encoded protein is CASETGQGNVNEQYF.